The 29 T cell receptor beta chains below were found in one sample sequenced in a study of blood T cell repertoires in COVID-19. Repertoires were generated with immunoSEQ multiplex PCR, while TCRdb's copy carries only in-frame clones and drops some. Of roughly 75,000 clones in the sample, about 89% are singletons; the top ten hold around 0.6%. Input material: peripheral blood. The receptors were sampled from a man aged 55 to 69 with acute or convalescent COVID-19.

The V gene is TRBV12-3 or TRBV12-4, the J gene TRBJ2-7; no clear D. The CDR3 consists of 13 residues. Trimming took off 2 bases at V and 4 bases at J, with 9 bases between the two ends. The CDR3 nucleotides read TGTGCCAGCAGTTTAATTGGCTTATACGAGCAGTACTTC. Residues: CASSLIGLYEQYF.

The chain joins TRBV11-2 to TRBJ2-7; 8 positions match TRBD2. This CDR3 has 13 residues. Germline assignment: CDR1 SGHAT and CDR2 FQNNGV. Unmatched junction bases numbered 5, after V lost 5 bases and J lost 5 bases. The CDR3 loop is CASSTGGLNEQYF. The CDR3 nucleotides are TGTGCCAGCAGCACGGGGGGGCTCAACGAGCAGTACTTC.

The chain couples TRBV9 to TRBJ2-7, with 7 bases aligning to TRBD1. The length of the CDR3 is 15 residues. V shed 0 bases and J 0 bases; nucleotides not matched to a gene: 3. Germline V gives CDR1 SGDLS, CDR2 YYNGEE. CDR3 nucleotides: TGTGCCAGCAGCGTAGCAGGGGGTACCTCCTACGAGCAGTACTTC. Amino acids: CASSVAGGTSYEQYF.

This rearrangement joins TRBV5-1 to TRBJ1-1; D call uncertain. Germline V gene lookup returns CDR1 SGHRS and CDR2 YFSETQ. V was cut by 2 bases and J by 5 bases, with 7 bases left in between. The CDR3 spans 12 residues. CDR3 sequence reads: CASSLEGTEAFF. The CDR3 coding sequence is TGCGCCAGCAGCTTAGAGGGTACTGAAGCTTTCTTT.

The chain uses TRBV7-2 and TRBJ2-2; tentatively, D is TRBD1 (6 bases). The CDR3 is 15 residues long. V was pared by 5 bases and J by 6 bases, with 16 bases between. Germline V gene sequence: CDR1 SGHTA, CDR2 FQGNSA. The CDR3 is CASSQNRVGAGELFF. CDR3 nucleotide sequence: TGTGCCAGCAGCCAAAACAGGGTAGGGGCCGGGGAGCTGTTTTTT. The full variable domain, with the rest looked up from reference TRBV7-2 and TRBJ2-2, is GAGVSQSPSNKVTEKGKDVELRCDPISGHTALYWYRQSLGQGLEFLIYFQGNSAPDKSGLPSDRFSAERTGGSVSTLTIQRTQQEDSAVYLCASSQNRVGAGELFFGEGSRLTVL.

This chain uses TRBV28 with TRBJ2-1, with TRBD2 matching over 8 bases. This CDR3 is built from 14 residues. In germline, CDR1 is MDHEN, CDR2 SYDVKM. Unmatched junction bases numbered 11, after V lost 8 bases and J lost 8 bases. The CDR3 loop is CASFGGPGRDEQFF. In DNA form, the CDR3 reads TGTGCCAGCTTCGGCGGTCCCGGGAGGGATGAGCAGTTCTTC.

This clone occurred once. As DNA, the CDR3 is TGTGCCAGCAGCCTTGACCCGACAGGGGGATTGGAAGAGACCCAGTACTTC. Amino acid sequence: CASSLDPTGGLEETQYF. The chain uses TRBV9 and TRBJ2-5; 9 nucleotides align to TRBD1. Germline-derived CDR1 and CDR2 are SGDLS and YYNGEE. The CDR3 runs 17 residues. The J segment lost 3 bases and the V segment lost 4 bases, leaving 13 bases of the junction unmatched.

The chain uses TRBV19 and TRBJ1-5, with D perhaps TRBD1 (5 bases). From germline, CDR1 is LNHDA and CDR2 SQIVND (reference sequence). The CDR3 covers 15 residues. V lost 5 bases to trimming and J lost 0 bases, with 11 bases between them. CDR3 protein: CASSSRADSNQPQHF. In DNA form, the CDR3 reads TGTGCCAGTAGTTCCAGGGCCGATAGCAATCAGCCCCAGCATTTT.

This clone appeared once. The chain recombines TRBV9 with TRBJ2-7, with a tentative D call TRBD1 (6 bases). Trimming took off 3 bases at V and 2 bases at J, with 12 bases between the two ends. CDR3 size: 14 residues. CDR1 and CDR2 (germline): SGDLS, YYNGEE. This CDR3 reads CASSAQGSAYEQYF. The CDR3 bases are TGTGCCAGCAGCGCCCAGGGGTCCGCCTACGAGCAGTACTTC.

This chain uses TRBV10-3 with TRBJ2-7; 11 nucleotides line up with TRBD2. Germline trimming cut 6 bases from V and 2 bases from J; bases unmatched to any gene: 6. Germline lookup yields CDR1 ENHRY and CDR2 SYGVKD. The CDR3 totals 15 residues. The CDR3 region is CAISLGTSGAYEQYF. The CDR3 DNA sequence: TGTGCCATCAGCCTTGGGACTAGCGGTGCCTACGAGCAGTACTTC.

The rearrangement uses TRBV30 and TRBJ2-7; 7 nucleotides line up with TRBD1. Germline V gives CDR1 GTSNPN, CDR2 SVGIG (reference sequence). This CDR3 contains 13 residues. The V gene end was trimmed by 3 bases and the J gene end by 2 bases; junction bases not matched to a gene: 4. The CDR3 DNA sequence: TGTGCCTGGAGCGGGGACAGTCCCTACGAGCAGTACTTC. The encoded protein is CAWSGDSPYEQYF.

This sequence joins TRBV19 and TRBJ1-1; maybe TRBD1 (5 bases). The CDR3 is made up of 16 amino acids. V lost 0 bases and J 4 bases, leaving 15 bases between the germline ends. CDR1 is LNHDA, CDR2 SQIVND, per germline (reference sequence). CDR3 nucleotides: TGTGCCAGTAGTATAGAACCCGCAGGGAAAAGCACTGAAGCTTTCTTT. It is translated as CASSIEPAGKSTEAFF.

This clone was observed a handful of times. The CDR3 is CASSLAGGPHEQYF. Written as DNA, the CDR3 is TGTGCCAGCAGCTTAGCGGGAGGGCCCCACGAGCAGTACTTC. V is TRBV5-4 and J is TRBJ2-7; 10 bases are a match to TRBD2. V trimming: 2 bases; J trimming: 5 bases; junction bases outside the gene matches: 4. This CDR3 spans 14 amino acids. Germline CDR1 reads SGHNT; CDR2 reads YYREEE (reference sequence).

CDR3 nucleotide sequence: TGTGCCAGCTCCCTCTTAGCGGGACCTTCCTACAATGAGCAGTTCTTC. Amino acids: CASSLLAGPSYNEQFF. The rearrangement joins TRBV19 to TRBJ2-1; TRBD2 aligns across 8 bases. This CDR3 comprises 16 residues. Per the germline V gene, CDR1 is LNHDA and CDR2 is SQIVND (reference sequence). With 9 bases clipped from V and 1 base from J, the junction kept 11 bases outside the gene matches. Looking up the rest from reference TRBV19 and TRBJ2-1 gives the full variable domain: DGGITQSPKYLFRKEGQNVTLSCEQNLNHDAMYWYRQDPGQGLRLIYYSQIVNDFQKGDIAEGYSVSREKKESFPLTVTSAQKNPTAFYLCASSLLAGPSYNEQFFGPGTRLTVL.

The chain has TRBV6-6 and TRBJ1-4, with D perhaps matching TRBD1 (6 bases). CDR3 size: 15 residues. Trimming removed 4 bases at V and 1 base at J, with 10 bases between. Germline assignment: CDR1 MNHNY and CDR2 SVGAGI (reference sequence). CDR3 nucleotides: TGTGCCAGCAGTTTCCTCAGGGGAACTAATGAAAAACTGTTTTTT. Protein product: CASSFLRGTNEKLFF.

The chain carries TRBV10-2 and TRBJ2-5; TRBD1 matches 8 bases. Germline loops: CDR1 WSHSY, CDR2 SAAADI. The CDR3 runs to 15 residues. V lost 6 bases, J lost 2 bases, and 8 bases stayed unmatched. This CDR3 is CASRNGQGVQETQYF. In DNA form, the CDR3 reads TGCGCCAGCAGGAATGGACAGGGTGTGCAAGAGACCCAGTACTTC.

The chain carries TRBV12-3 or TRBV12-4 and TRBJ1-1; possibly TRBD1 for D (6 bases). This CDR3 contains 13 residues. Trimming removed 6 bases from V and 0 bases from J, with 8 bases in between. CDR3 loop: CASSGGLNTEAFF. The CDR3 DNA reads as TGTGCCAGCAGCGGGGGGCTGAACACTGAAGCTTTCTTT.

This chain uses TRBV6-5 with TRBJ2-5; 7 positions match TRBD2. The germline V gene encodes CDR1 MNHEY and CDR2 SVGAGI. This CDR3 has 15 residues. Unmatched junction bases numbered 13, after V lost 7 bases and J lost 5 bases. CDR3 sequence (DNA): TGTGCCAGCATCCGAGGAGCGGGGCTGGCTGAGACCCAGTACTTC. It is translated as CASIRGAGLAETQYF.

The rearrangement links TRBV5-1 to TRBJ2-3; D unresolved. The CDR3 loop spans 15 amino acids. Germline V gene lookup returns CDR1 SGHRS and CDR2 YFSETQ. Between the trimmed V and J ends, which lost 0 bases and 3 bases, there was a span of 11 bases. The CDR3 loop reads CASSLEYRRTDTQYF. In DNA, the CDR3 is TGCGCCAGCAGCTTGGAGTACAGAAGGACAGATACGCAGTATTTT.

This rearrangement joins TRBV19 to TRBJ1-5, with D maybe TRBD1 (5 bases). The germline V and J ends were trimmed by 10 bases and 4 bases, with 14 bases remaining between them. The germline CDR1 and CDR2 sequences are LNHDA and SQIVND (reference sequence). CDR3 length: 13 residues. In DNA, the CDR3 is TGTGCCACCTCGGGGGTTCTAAATCAGCCCCAGCATTTT. It encodes CATSGVLNQPQHF.

V and J are TRBV5-5 and TRBJ2-3, with D tentatively TRBD1 (5 bases). CDR1 and CDR2 from the germline V gene are SGHKS and YYEKEE (reference sequence). The CDR3 has 13 amino acids. V was trimmed by 3 bases and J by 6 bases, leaving 11 bases between them. The chain's CDR3 is CASSSKWGDTQYF. Written as DNA, the CDR3 is TGTGCCAGCAGCTCAAAGTGGGGCGATACGCAGTATTTT.

The rearrangement links TRBV10-3 to TRBJ2-3; 8 nucleotides line up with TRBD2. Trimming removed 5 bases from V and 2 bases from J; junction bases left unmatched: 3. Germline V gives CDR1 ENHRY, CDR2 SYGVKD. The CDR3 totals 14 residues. The CDR3 coding sequence is TGTGCCATCAGTACTAGCGGTTACACAGATACGCAGTATTTT. It yields the protein CAISTSGYTDTQYF.

The CDR3 nucleotides are TGTGCCAGCAGCGGATACAGGGATGGAGCCGGGGAGCTGTTTTTT. Translated, it gives CASSGYRDGAGELFF. This chain links TRBV9 with TRBJ2-2, with D possibly being TRBD1 (6 bases). Trimming removed 3 bases at V and 6 bases at J, with 15 bases between. CDR1 and CDR2 (germline): SGDLS, YYNGEE. CDR3 length equals 15 residues.

The V gene is TRBV6-6, the J gene TRBJ1-2; possible D gene TRBD1, 6 bases. Trimming shortened V by 5 bases and J by 3 bases, and 22 bases separated the two germline ends. Germline V gene sequence: CDR1 MNHNY, CDR2 SVGAGI (reference sequence). There are 17 residues in the CDR3. The CDR3 DNA is TGTGCCAGCAGTCGGACCAGACCAGGACAGAATCACTATGGCTACACCTTC. It encodes CASSRTRPGQNHYGYTF.

Written as DNA, the CDR3 is TGTGCCAGTAGCGAGGGACAGTCTCTTCAAGAGACCCAGTACTTC. Its translation: CASSEGQSLQETQYF. The J gene is TRBJ2-5, the V gene TRBV19, with 7 bases fitting TRBD1. Losses at the gene ends were 6 bases for V and 2 bases for J; bases not matched to a gene: 9. This CDR3 contains 15 residues. Germline V gene lookup returns CDR1 LNHDA and CDR2 SQIVND (reference sequence).

There are a few counts of this clone. The gene calls are TRBV18 and TRBJ1-3; 9 bases line up with TRBD1. V lost 2 bases and J lost 0; bases outside the gene matches: 5. The germline CDR1 and CDR2 sequences are KGHSH and LQKENI. The CDR3 runs 17 residues. The CDR3 bases are TGTGCCAGCTCACCAGGGATACAGGGGGCCTCTGGAAACACCATATATTTT. It codes for CASSPGIQGASGNTIYF.

The rearrangement joins TRBV10-3 to TRBJ2-7, with D uncertain. Per the germline V gene, CDR1 is ENHRY and CDR2 is SYGVKD. V was shortened by 0 bases and J by 7 bases, with 7 bases between the two germline ends. The length of the CDR3 is 12 residues. In DNA, the CDR3 is TGTGCCATCAGTGAGTCCGGAGAAGAGCAGTACTTC. Encoded protein: CAISESGEEQYF.

This chain joins TRBV5-6 and TRBJ2-3; 10 bases fit TRBD1. From germline, CDR1 is SGHDT and CDR2 YYEEEE. This CDR3 has 14 residues. J lost 7 bases, V lost 5 bases, and 7 bases had no gene match. The CDR3 nucleotides are TGTGCCAGCAGACAGGGACAGGGGTCCTATACGCAGTATTTT. It codes for CASRQGQGSYTQYF. Drawing the rest from reference TRBV5-6 and TRBJ2-3, the complete variable domain is DAGVTQSPTHLIKTRGQQVTLRCSPKSGHDTVSWYQQALGQGPQFIFQYYEEEERQRGNFPDRFSGHQFPNYSSELNVNALLLGDSALYLCASRQGQGSYTQYFGPGTRLTVL.

The genes are TRBV3-1 (or the pseudogene TRBV3-2) and TRBJ2-7, with TRBD2 matching over 7 bases. CDR1 is LGHDT and CDR2 is YNNKEL in the germline V gene (reference sequence). The CDR3 is 15 amino acids. The junction had 4 bases not matched to a gene; V was cut back by 2 bases and J by 0 bases. The CDR3 sequence is CASSQMGGSSYEQYF. In DNA, the CDR3 is TGTGCCAGCAGCCAAATGGGAGGGTCCTCCTACGAGCAGTACTTC.